Listed here are 23 T cell receptor beta chains from one sample, sequenced in a study of cytomegalovirus exposure and HLA in healthy donors. Generated by immunoSEQ multiplex PCR, the TCRdb table keeps only in-frame clones and is missing some. The table lists about 160,000 clones, 80% to 85% of them singletons. Sample: PBMCs. The receptors derive from a man younger than 45 in good health and CMV-seropositive.

As DNA, the CDR3 is TGTGCCAGCAGCCTCCGAACTAGCGGGAGAGGTGAGCAGTTCTTC. This codes for CASSLRTSGRGEQFF. The chain is built from TRBV5-4 and TRBJ2-1, with 11 bases lining up with TRBD2. V lost 4 bases to trimming and J lost 9 bases; unmatched junction nucleotides: 9. The length of the CDR3 is 15 residues. Germline V gene data show CDR1 as SGHNT and CDR2 as YYREEE (reference sequence).

V usage is TRBV6-5 and J usage is TRBJ2-2; D is perhaps TRBD1 (5 bases). In germline, CDR1 is MNHEY, CDR2 SVGAGI. V was cut by 3 bases and J by 0 bases, with 8 bases left in between. The CDR3 loop spans 15 amino acids. CDR3 coding DNA: TGTGCCAGCAGTTATGACAGAGCGAACACCGGGGAGCTGTTTTTT. Translation gives CASSYDRANTGELFF.

The chain has TRBV9 and TRBJ1-1; no definite D call. Trimming pared 0 bases from V and 5 bases from J, leaving 8 bases between. Germline loops: CDR1 SGDLS, CDR2 YYNGEE. The CDR3 spans 13 residues. The CDR3 region has the DNA TGTGCCAGCAGCGTAGGTCCGGAGACTGAAGCTTTCTTT. Residues: CASSVGPETEAFF.

The chain is built from TRBV4-3 and TRBJ1-6; unclear D gene. CDR1 is LGHNA and CDR2 is YSLEER in the germline V gene. This CDR3 contains 15 residues. Trimming took 2 bases from V and 7 from J, leaving 12 bases between them. The CDR3 protein is CASSQYLSRNSPLHF. The CDR3 DNA follows: TGCGCCAGCAGCCAATACCTGAGTCGGAATTCACCCCTCCACTTT.

The rearrangement joins TRBV2 to TRBJ1-3; the D is unclear. V was shortened by 6 bases and J by 0 bases, with 9 bases between the two germline ends. The germline CDR1 and CDR2 sequences are SNHLY and FYNNEI. The CDR3 length is 14 residues. The CDR3 sequence is CASRALGSGNTIYF. The CDR3 DNA follows: TGTGCCAGCAGAGCACTCGGCTCTGGAAACACCATATATTTT.

This clone appeared once. The chain links TRBV6-5 to TRBJ1-1; the D gene is possibly TRBD1 (6 bases). The CDR3 loop spans 13 amino acids. The V gene's germline CDR1 is MNHEY and CDR2 SVGAGI. The V and J ends lost 4 bases and 4 bases respectively, with 10 bases between them. The CDR3 DNA is TGTGCCAGCAGTTCAATAGGGGGCACTGAAGCTTTCTTT. Translated, it gives CASSSIGGTEAFF.

The chain carries TRBV6-6 and TRBJ2-1, with D maybe TRBD2 (5 bases). Trimming took 2 bases from V and 11 from J, leaving 13 bases between them. The germline V gene encodes CDR1 MNHNY and CDR2 SVGAGI (reference sequence). The CDR3 consists of 13 residues. The CDR3 here is CASSYADSEKQFF. The CDR3 DNA reads as TGTGCCAGCAGTTACGCGGACTCGGAAAAGCAGTTCTTC.

The chain uses TRBV28 and TRBJ2-7; 7 bases agree with TRBD2. Germline CDR1 and CDR2: MDHEN and SYDVKM. The V and J ends lost 2 bases and 4 bases, in that order; junction bases with no gene match: 11. CDR3 size: 16 residues. Here the CDR3 reads CASSLRLGGGRYEQYF. Written as DNA, the CDR3 is TGTGCCAGCAGTTTAAGGCTTGGTGGCGGGAGATACGAGCAGTACTTC.

CDR3 nucleotides: TGTGCCAGCAGCGAAGGGGACTCTTACAATGAGCAGTTCTTC. It is translated as CASSEGDSYNEQFF. This chain uses TRBV9 with TRBJ2-1; D may be TRBD2 (6 bases). Germline CDR1 is SGDLS and CDR2 is YYNGEE. The ends were cut back, 3 bases at V and 4 bases at J, with 11 bases in the middle. This CDR3 region has 14 residues.

The V call is TRBV19, the J call TRBJ2-3, with D perhaps TRBD2 (6 bases). V lost 3 bases and J lost 2, with 15 bases in between. Germline V lookup: CDR1 LNHDA, CDR2 SQIVND (reference sequence). The CDR3 totals 16 residues. CDR3 sequence reads: CASSMGTGGYTDTQYF. CDR3 nucleotides: TGTGCCAGTAGTATGGGGACTGGGGGATACACAGATACGCAGTATTTT.

The V and J genes are TRBV7-9 and TRBJ1-5; D uncertain. Trimming shortened V by 2 bases and J by 3 bases, and 11 bases separated the two germline ends. The CDR3 has 15 residues. CDR1 and CDR2 (germline): SEHNR, FQNEAQ (reference sequence). The CDR3 sequence: CASSLQSDTNQPQHF. CDR3 coding DNA: TGTGCCAGCAGCTTACAGAGTGACACCAATCAGCCCCAGCATTTT.

The J gene is TRBJ1-2, the V gene TRBV18; D not certain. V dropped 6 bases and J dropped 6 bases, with 14 bases sitting between them. The CDR3 extends over 13 amino acids. Per the germline V gene, CDR1 is KGHSH and CDR2 is LQKENI. CDR3 coding DNA: TGTGCCAGCTCGCGCACGGAGGTGGATGGCTACACCTTC. It yields the protein CASSRTEVDGYTF.

The chain couples TRBV28 to TRBJ2-7, with a weak D call TRBD2 (5 bases). Trimming cost V 6 bases and J 3 bases, with 18 bases left between them. CDR1 and CDR2 from the germline V gene are MDHEN and SYDVKM. The CDR3 runs 15 residues. The CDR3 is CASRTGMDANYEQYF. CDR3 bases: TGTGCCAGCAGGACGGGAATGGACGCCAACTACGAGCAGTACTTC. Using reference TRBV28 and TRBJ2-7 for the parts outside the CDR3, the full variable domain is DVKVTQSSRYLVKRTGEKVFLECVQDMDHENMFWYRQDPGLGLRLIYFSYDVKMKEKGDIPEGYSVSREKKERFSLILESASTNQTSMYLCASRTGMDANYEQYFGPGTRLTVT.

This clone came up once. The chain employs TRBV29-1 and TRBJ2-1; the match to TRBD2 covers 14 bases. Germline CDR1 and CDR2: SQVTM and ANQGSEA. Unmatched junction bases numbered 12, after V lost 7 bases and J lost 7 bases. The CDR3 has 16 amino acids. Here the CDR3 DNA reads TGCAGCGCCCGCCGAAGACTAGCGGGAGGGCTAAATGAGCAGTTCTTC. This translates into CSARRRLAGGLNEQFF.

The chain recombines TRBV6-5 with TRBJ1-1, with D perhaps TRBD1 (6 bases). The CDR3 is made up of 15 amino acids. Trimming cost V 4 bases and J 0 bases, with 12 bases left between them. Germline V gene data show CDR1 as MNHEY and CDR2 as SVGAGI. The chain's CDR3 is CASSSHRDLNTEAFF. In DNA form, the CDR3 reads TGTGCCAGCAGTTCGCACAGGGACCTGAACACTGAAGCTTTCTTT.

The chain combines TRBV2 with TRBJ1-5; 7 bases fit TRBD1. Germline V gene data show CDR1 as SNHLY and CDR2 as FYNNEI. This CDR3 region has 13 residues. Germline trimming cut 6 bases from V and 3 bases from J; bases unmatched to any gene: 2. The CDR3, as DNA: TGTGCCAGCAGCACAGGGGTCAATCAGCCCCAGCATTTT. Translating it yields CASSTGVNQPQHF.

The chain joins TRBV4-1 to TRBJ2-1; 11 bases map to TRBD2. Germline CDR1 MGHRA, CDR2 YSYEKL. V shed 3 bases and J 4 bases; nucleotides not matched to a gene: 17. The CDR3 covers 20 residues. The CDR3: CASSHPPEVAGGRGYNEQFF. In DNA form, the CDR3 reads TGCGCCAGCAGCCATCCTCCGGAGGTAGCGGGGGGGCGGGGTTACAATGAGCAGTTCTTC.

This sequence joins TRBV5-6 and TRBJ2-5; no clear D. Trimming shortened V by 3 bases and J by 5 bases, and 8 bases separated the two germline ends. This CDR3 comprises 12 residues. Germline V gene sequence: CDR1 SGHDT, CDR2 YYEEEE. CDR3 sequence (DNA): TGTGCCAGCAGCTCTAGTGCGGAGACCCAGTACTTC. Residues: CASSSSAETQYF.

V is TRBV19 and J is TRBJ2-7, with D perhaps matching TRBD2 (5 bases). The CDR3 is made up of 15 amino acids. CDR1 and CDR2 (germline): LNHDA, SQIVND (reference sequence). V was clipped by 6 bases and J by 3 bases, with 18 bases between them. The CDR3 loop reads CASSLYRDNHYEQYF. Here the CDR3 DNA reads TGTGCCAGTAGCCTCTACCGGGATAATCACTACGAGCAGTACTTC.

This clone is a singleton in its sample. V is TRBV5-6 and J is TRBJ1-1; D gene uncertain. Per the germline V gene, CDR1 is SGHDT and CDR2 is YYEEEE. Trimming stripped 4 bases from V and 1 base from J, with 14 bases between. This CDR3 spans 15 amino acids. The CDR3 DNA reads TGTGCCAGCAGCCTTATGCTCTTCGGGAACACTGAAGCTTTCTTT. Its translation: CASSLMLFGNTEAFF.

The chain uses TRBV9 and TRBJ1-6; weak D call: TRBD1 (5 bases). This CDR3 contains 18 residues. Trimming shortened V by 1 base and J by 0 bases, and 14 bases separated the two germline ends. The germline V gene has CDR1 SGDLS and CDR2 YYNGEE. DNA of the CDR3: TGTGCCAGCAGCGTATCGCCGGGGGAAGACTCCTATAATTCACCCCTCCACTTT. Protein product: CASSVSPGEDSYNSPLHF.

V is TRBV5-6 and J is TRBJ2-1; D is possibly TRBD2 (6 bases). This CDR3 spans 13 amino acids. Germline V gene sequence: CDR1 SGHDT, CDR2 YYEEEE. V dropped 0 bases and J dropped 6 bases, with 7 bases sitting between them. CDR3 residues: CASSLDSGNEQFF. As DNA, the CDR3 is TGTGCCAGCAGCTTGGATAGCGGCAATGAGCAGTTCTTC. Filled out from reference TRBV5-6 and TRBJ2-1, the complete variable domain reads DAGVTQSPTHLIKTRGQQVTLRCSPKSGHDTVSWYQQALGQGPQFIFQYYEEEERQRGNFPDRFSGHQFPNYSSELNVNALLLGDSALYLCASSLDSGNEQFFGPGTRLTVL.

V is TRBV4-2 and J is TRBJ2-2, with D maybe TRBD1 (5 bases). The CDR3 totals 16 residues. V was cut by 0 bases and J by 1 base, with 9 bases left in between. Germline-derived CDR1 and CDR2 are LGHNA and YNFKEQ. This CDR3 reads CASSQERRENTGELFF. CDR3 DNA sequence: TGTGCCAGCAGCCAAGAGCGCAGGGAGAACACCGGGGAGCTGTTTTTT.